What follows are 8 T cell receptor beta chains derived from one specimen sequenced in a study of low-dose radiotherapy and immunotherapy resistance in tumors. This sample's time point: after trial treatment. As to treatment: LDRT plus nivolumab, ipilimumab, low-dose cyclophosphamide and aspirin (RACIN trial). Primers targeting TRAV and TRBV primed first-strand cDNA, covering alpha and beta chains. With a constant-region primer and a V-primer adapter, TCRs were subjected to 20 PCR cycles of amplification. One entry per CDR3 protein, called by TCRdb with MiXCR from the reads. The sample holds about 30,000 distinct CDR3 sequences, about half seen once. Sample: PBMCs, taken after low-dose radiotherapy plus immunotherapy. The source of these receptors is a male donor with gallbladder cancer.

Note on this clonotype: This likely reflects a read error, since a far larger clone is one base away. The CDR3: CASSEGTQGFYEQFF. CDR3 DNA sequence: TGTGCCAGCAGTGAGGGAACGCAGGGGTTCTACGAGCAGTTCTTC. The V and J genes are TRBV13 and TRBJ2-1, with D possibly TRBD1 on 6 matching bases. Trimming shortened V by 6 bases and J by 10 bases, and 22 bases separated the two germline ends. The CDR3 has 15 residues. Germline V gene data show CDR1 as PRHDT and CDR2 as FYEKMQ (reference sequence). Full variable domain (outside the CDR3, taken from reference TRBV13 and TRBJ2-1): AAGVIQSPRHLIKEKRETATLKCYPIPRHDTVYWYQQGPGQDPQFLISFYEKMQSDKGSIPDRFSAQQFSDYHSELNMSSLELGDSALYFCASSEGTQGFYEQFFGPGTRLTVL.

This clonotype was detected a few times. A read error likely explains this, since a far larger clone differs by one base. The rearrangement joins TRBV6-2 or TRBV6-3 to TRBJ2-1; a possible D gene is TRBD1 (6 bases). The CDR3 runs 13 residues. Germline loops: CDR1 MNHEY, CDR2 SVGEGT. Trimming pared 2 bases from V and 10 bases from J, leaving 12 bases between. In DNA form, the CDR3 reads TGTGCCAGCAGTTACGACAGGTCCTACGAGCAGTTCTTC. As protein: CASSYDRSYEQFF.

The V gene is TRBV28, the J gene TRBJ2-7, with TRBD1 matching over 7 bases. This CDR3 has 12 amino acids. With V trimmed by 5 bases and J by 6 bases, 4 bases remained unmatched. Germline V gene sequence: CDR1 MDHEN, CDR2 SYDVKM. CDR3 DNA: TGTGCCAGCAGTCACAGGGGTAGCGAGCAGTACTTC. Amino acids: CASSHRGSEQYF.

This chain links TRBV7-6 with TRBJ2-2; the match to TRBD2 covers 14 bases. Germline CDR1 reads SGHVS; CDR2 reads FNYEAQ. The V segment lost 5 bases and the J segment 4 bases; nucleotides outside the gene matches: 6. The CDR3 has 17 residues. The CDR3 loop reads CASSRGTSGRSTGELFF. The DNA of the CDR3 is TGTGCCAGCAGCAGAGGGACTAGCGGGAGAAGCACCGGGGAGCTGTTTTTT.

By sample share, this clonotype is medium-sized (0.01 to 0.1%). This chain links TRBV27 with TRBJ1-2, with 9 bases fitting TRBD1. CDR1 and CDR2 from the germline V gene are MNHEY and SMNVEV (reference sequence). V lost 5 bases to trimming and J lost 8 bases; unmatched junction nucleotides: 6. This CDR3 spans 13 amino acids. CDR3 nucleotide sequence: TGTGCCAGCAGTCCTGGGACAGGGACGGGCTACACCTTC. It translates to CASSPGTGTGYTF.

This clonotype was counted between two and nine times. J is TRBJ2-7 and V is TRBV28; D may be TRBD1 (6 bases). Germline V gives CDR1 MDHEN, CDR2 SYDVKM. V gave up 5 bases and J gave up 5 bases, with 10 bases separating them. The CDR3 consists of 12 residues. The chain's CDR3 is CASSRGQNEQYF. In nucleotides, the CDR3 is TGTGCCAGCAGTCGAGGACAGAACGAGCAGTACTTC.

The sample holds one count of this clonotype. A far larger clone is one nucleotide away, so this likely arose from a read error. The rearrangement joins TRBV6-1 to TRBJ2-1; D gene uncertain. The CDR3 runs to 16 residues. Per germline, CDR1 MNHNS and CDR2 SASEGT. Trimming stripped 0 bases from V and 8 bases from J, with 17 bases between. DNA for the CDR3: TGTGCCAGCAGTGAAGCGCCGTTTGCTGCCTCGCATGAGCAGTTCTTC. Protein sequence: CASSEAPFAASHEQFF.

The V gene is TRBV7-9, the J gene TRBJ2-7, with D uncertain. The length of the CDR3 is 15 residues. Per germline, CDR1 SEHNR and CDR2 FQNEAQ (reference sequence). Trimming shortened V by 0 bases and J by 1 base, and 10 bases separated the two germline ends. CDR3 sequence reads: CASSLASSVSYEQYF. Here the CDR3 DNA reads TGTGCCAGCAGCTTAGCCTCTTCCGTGTCCTACGAGCAGTACTTC.